At least ten counts were recorded for the clone carrying this T cell receptor beta chain. The record originates from a study of human T cells and chemical hapten exposure. TCRdb re-derived calls from the RACE reads in MiXCR, one entry per CDR3 protein. The repertoire holds 380,000 or so distinct CDR3 sequences, with around 5% as singletons. Germline trimming cut 3 bases from V and 5 bases from J; bases unmatched to any gene: 6. Germline-derived CDR1 and CDR2 are LGHNA and YNFKEQ. The CDR3 spans 16 residues. Indicated time point: pre-sensitization, week 0. The treatment denotes: therapeutic diphenylcyclopropenone sensitization with weekly scalp DPC.

The chain carries TRBV4-2 and TRBJ1-6, with 8 bases identical to TRBD1. This receptor was taken from a woman aged 18 to 35 with alopecia areata. Some clones in this sample may be carry-over from other donors' samples. This specimen was whole blood, taken in connection with sensitization to the hapten diphenylcyclopropenone (DPC). The DNA of the CDR3 is TGTGCCAGCAGCCAGCTCAGGGGGCCCAATAATTCACCCCTCCACTTT. It encodes CASSQLRGPNNSPLHF.